One sample yielded the 10 T cell receptor beta chains listed below, sequenced in a study of cytomegalovirus exposure and HLA in healthy donors. Researchers ran the PCR with 60 Vbeta and 13 Jbeta primers. Profiling relied on immunoSEQ multiplex PCR, and the TCRdb table lists in-frame clones only, not all of them. The sample holds under 150,000 clones; 85% to 90% are singletons and the top ten take under 8.5%. Source material: PBMCs. The source is a woman aged 25 to 39 in good health and CMV-seropositive.

CDR3 bases: TGTGCCAGCAGTTTGACCCGAGGGAACACTGAAGCTTTCTTT. It translates to CASSLTRGNTEAFF. J is TRBJ1-1 and V is TRBV28, with D unclear. Trimming left V 3 bases short and J 1 base short, with 9 bases between. The CDR3 totals 14 residues. Germline V gene sequence: CDR1 MDHEN, CDR2 SYDVKM.

This clone was detected only a few times. The junction shows a germline mismatch at one end, possibly a read error. The CDR3 spells CSSTAGGSNYGYTF. In DNA, the CDR3 is TGTTCCAGCACCGCTGGAGGTTCTAACTATGGCTACACCTTC. This sequence joins TRBV7-9 and TRBJ1-2; D is unclear. CDR1 is SEHNR and CDR2 is FQNEAQ in the germline V gene (reference sequence). The CDR3 loop spans 14 amino acids.

This clone appeared once. The J gene is TRBJ1-5, the V gene TRBV30; 9 nucleotides align to TRBD1. This CDR3 spans 12 amino acids. Germline V gene data show CDR1 as GTSNPN and CDR2 as SVGIG (reference sequence). J was trimmed by 6 bases and V by 6 bases; bases with no gene match: 3. The CDR3 reads CACTGGGQPQHF. As DNA, the CDR3 is TGTGCCTGTACAGGGGGCGGTCAGCCCCAGCATTTT.

The V and J genes are TRBV9 and TRBJ2-1; 8 bases are a match to TRBD2. Unmatched junction bases numbered 5, after V lost 2 bases and J lost 7 bases. The CDR3 is 14 residues long. Looked up from germline, CDR1 is SGDLS and CDR2 is YYNGEE. CDR3 sequence reads: CASSVPPSGNEQFF. The CDR3 DNA sequence: TGTGCCAGCAGCGTCCCCCCTAGCGGGAATGAGCAGTTCTTC.

The V and J genes are TRBV6-5 and TRBJ2-1, with D tentatively TRBD2 (6 bases). CDR3 size: 15 residues. V was shortened by 1 base and J by 9 bases, with 16 bases between the two germline ends. Germline loops: CDR1 MNHEY, CDR2 SVGAGI. CDR3 residues: CASSYLDGSGGEQFF. DNA of the CDR3: TGTGCCAGCAGTTACTTAGACGGGAGCGGCGGTGAGCAGTTCTTC.

The CDR3 sequence: CASSYRGPTDTQYF. The CDR3 coding sequence is TGTGCCAGCAGCTACAGGGGGCCCACAGATACGCAGTATTTT. The chain recombines TRBV11-2 with TRBJ2-3; TRBD1 matches at 9 bases. The ends lost 4 bases at V and 2 bases at J; junction bases unmatched: 1. CDR3 length: 14 residues. CDR1 is SGHAT and CDR2 is FQNNGV in the germline V gene.

This clone showed up just once. V gene TRBV15 combines with J gene TRBJ1-5, with 7 bases that match TRBD1. Germline V gene data show CDR1 as LNHNV and CDR2 as YYDKDF (reference sequence). Unmatched junction bases numbered 16, after V lost 8 bases and J lost 6 bases. The length of the CDR3 is 16 residues. This chain's CDR3 is CATSIPREGAGQPQHF. CDR3 bases: TGTGCCACCTCCATCCCTCGGGAGGGGGCGGGTCAGCCCCAGCATTTT.

The J gene is TRBJ2-7, the V gene TRBV28, with 13 bases aligning to TRBD2. Losses at the gene ends were 6 bases for V and 6 bases for J; bases not matched to a gene: 2. Germline CDR1 MDHEN, CDR2 SYDVKM. CDR3 length: 13 residues. The chain's CDR3 is CASRGTSGIEQYF. CDR3 in DNA: TGTGCCAGCAGAGGGACTAGCGGGATCGAGCAGTACTTC.

This chain uses TRBV28 with TRBJ1-2, with D maybe TRBD1 (6 bases). V gave up 7 bases and J gave up 3 bases, with 12 bases separating them. The CDR3 has 13 residues. CDR1 and CDR2 from the germline V gene are MDHEN and SYDVKM. The CDR3 sequence is CASTRGMDYGYTF. The CDR3 DNA reads TGTGCCAGCACGAGGGGGATGGACTATGGCTACACCTTC.

This chain connects TRBV5-1 to TRBJ2-7, with 8 positions matching TRBD2. Losses at the gene ends were 0 bases for V and 0 bases for J; bases not matched to a gene: 8. Germline values: CDR1 SGHRS, CDR2 YFSETQ. CDR3 size: 17 residues. CDR3 nucleotides: TGCGCCAGCAGCTTGGGACTAGCGCTCTTGGGCTCCTACGAGCAGTACTTC. Residues: CASSLGLALLGSYEQYF.